The 25 T cell receptor beta chains below come from one sample, sequenced in a study of control samples from healthy donors and cancer patients. Clones were read by immunoSEQ multiplex PCR, and TCRdb kept only the in-frame ones, dropping some. The sample carries approximately 150,000 clones, more than 85% recorded once. Sequenced input: blood. All receptors come from a young man in good health.

The chain is built from TRBV12-5 and TRBJ1-6; no definite D call. The germline gives CDR1 LGHNT, CDR2 FRNRAP. Trimming shortened V by 1 base and J by 6 bases, and 4 bases separated the two germline ends. The CDR3 spans 13 residues. This chain's CDR3 is CASGLDGNSPLHF. CDR3 nucleotides: TGTGCTAGTGGTTTGGACGGTAATTCACCCCTCCACTTT.

V and J are TRBV12-3 or TRBV12-4 and TRBJ1-1; D is uncertain. V was trimmed by 3 bases and J by 3 bases, leaving 8 bases between them. There are 13 residues in the CDR3. CDR3 in amino acids: CASSFLEDTEAFF. CDR3 DNA sequence: TGTGCCAGCAGTTTCTTGGAGGACACTGAAGCTTTCTTT.

The J gene is TRBJ1-1, the V gene TRBV5-1; maybe TRBD1 (5 bases). Germline V gene data show CDR1 as SGHRS and CDR2 as YFSETQ. The CDR3 is 14 residues long. Trimming took 4 bases from V and 1 from J, leaving 11 bases between them. Here the CDR3 DNA reads TGCGCCAGCAGCGCGGGGGACCGGAACACTGAAGCTTTCTTT. The encoded protein is CASSAGDRNTEAFF.

The CDR3 DNA follows: TGCGCCAGCAGCTTGGCCGGTGGAAACACCATATATTTT. Protein sequence: CASSLAGGNTIYF. The J gene is TRBJ1-3, the V gene TRBV5-1; D unclear. Trimming pared 0 bases from V and 3 bases from J, leaving 4 bases between. This CDR3 contains 13 residues. The germline gives CDR1 SGHRS, CDR2 YFSETQ.

In its sample, this clone is medium-sized. CDR3 sequence reads: CATSETRDRVGELFF. The CDR3 DNA follows: TGTGCCACCAGTGAGACCCGGGACAGGGTCGGGGAGCTGTTTTTT. The genes are TRBV24-1 and TRBJ2-2; TRBD1 agrees at 9 bases. The CDR3 consists of 15 residues. Germline assignment: CDR1 KGHDR and CDR2 SFDVKD. J was trimmed by 7 bases and V by 4 bases; bases with no gene match: 6.

The gene calls are TRBV3-1 (or the pseudogene TRBV3-2) and TRBJ2-2; D could derive from TRBD1 or TRBD2 (6 bases each). CDR1 is LGHDT and CDR2 is YNNKEL in the germline V gene (reference sequence). Trimming took off 4 bases at V and 6 bases at J, with 18 bases between the two ends. This CDR3 spans 16 amino acids. Here the CDR3 reads CASSRIYRGESGELFF. The DNA for the CDR3 is TGTGCCAGCAGCCGTATCTATAGGGGGGAATCCGGGGAGCTGTTTTTT.

The count of this clone is one. The chain carries TRBV28 and TRBJ1-2; no definite D call. With 4 bases removed from V and 5 bases from J, the gap between germline ends came to 11 bases. Germline lookup yields CDR1 MDHEN and CDR2 SYDVKM. This CDR3 is built from 13 residues. CDR3 sequence: CASSSLRHYGYTF. In DNA form, the CDR3 reads TGTGCCAGCAGTTCCCTGAGACATTATGGCTACACCTTC.

V is TRBV7-3 and J is TRBJ1-6; TRBD1 might be the D (5 bases). V gave up 0 bases and J gave up 7 bases, with 13 bases separating them. There are 16 residues in the CDR3. Germline CDR1 is SGHTA and CDR2 is FQGTGA. The CDR3 DNA follows: TGTGCCAGCAGCTTAACGTCAGGGAGTTTGAATTCACCCCTCCACTTT. Residues: CASSLTSGSLNSPLHF.

The chain has TRBV21-1 and TRBJ2-1; TRBD1 was called by the table and not checked on the DNA. TRBV21-1 is a pseudogene. This CDR3 comprises 15 residues. CDR3 in amino acids: CASSSREVFYNEQFF. As DNA, the CDR3 is TGTGCCAGCAGCTCCAGGGAAGTTTTCTACAATGAGCAGTTCTTC.

This chain links TRBV9 with TRBJ1-1; tentative D call: TRBD1 (5 bases). This CDR3 contains 17 residues. The V end lost 0 bases, the J end lost 5 bases, and 20 bases lay between the germline ends. Germline V lookup: CDR1 SGDLS, CDR2 YYNGEE. The CDR3 reads CASSVVGGWGVQTEAFF. The CDR3 DNA is TGTGCCAGCAGCGTAGTCGGAGGATGGGGGGTGCAAACTGAAGCTTTCTTT. The entire variable domain, with the rest obtained from reference TRBV9 and TRBJ1-1, is as follows: DSGVTQTPKHLITATGQRVTLRCSPRSGDLSVYWYQQSLDQGLQFLIQYYNGEERAKGNILERFSAQQFPDLHSELNLSSLELGDSALYFCASSVVGGWGVQTEAFFGQGTRLTVV.

The chain joins TRBV30 to TRBJ2-1; unclear D gene. This CDR3 is built from 11 residues. Germline lookup yields CDR1 GTSNPN and CDR2 SVGIG (reference sequence). V was shortened by 3 bases and J by 6 bases, with 6 bases between the two germline ends. The CDR3 loop is CAWSRPNEQFF. The CDR3, as DNA: TGTGCCTGGAGCCGTCCCAATGAGCAGTTCTTC.

This chain links TRBV5-4 with TRBJ1-1; tentative D call: TRBD1 (6 bases). There are 13 residues in the CDR3. Between the trimmed V and J ends, which lost 2 bases and 5 bases, there was a span of 10 bases. Per the germline V gene, CDR1 is SGHNT and CDR2 is YYREEE (reference sequence). The CDR3 sequence is CASSFGGATEAFF. The CDR3 coding sequence is TGTGCCAGCAGCTTTGGGGGGGCGACTGAAGCTTTCTTT.

J is TRBJ1-4 and V is TRBV5-6; D is ambiguous. The CDR3 has 15 amino acids. The germline CDR1 and CDR2 sequences are SGHDT and YYEEEE. The germline V and J ends were trimmed by 0 bases and 4 bases, with 10 bases remaining between them. DNA of the CDR3: TGTGCCAGCAGCTTGGATGAAGGCCTTAATGAAAAACTGTTTTTT. Translated: CASSLDEGLNEKLFF.

The V call is TRBV29-1, the J call TRBJ2-1; D not resolved. CDR1 SQVTM and CDR2 ANQGSEA come from the germline V gene. This CDR3 contains 11 residues. V was pared by 0 bases and J by 8 bases, with 5 bases between. The CDR3 DNA is TGCAGCGTTGAAGAGGCCTATGAGCAGTTCTTC. It translates to CSVEEAYEQFF.

This chain connects TRBV2 to TRBJ2-7, with a tentative D call TRBD2 (5 bases). The CDR3 has 13 residues. The V and J ends lost 3 bases and 9 bases respectively, with 15 bases between them. CDR1 is SNHLY and CDR2 is FYNNEI in the germline V gene. The CDR3 DNA reads TGTGCCAGCAGTGAGTGGCGTGAGGGTCCGCAGTACTTC. This sequence encodes CASSEWREGPQYF. The complete variable domain, with remaining parts taken from reference TRBV2 and TRBJ2-7, reads EPEVTQTPSHQVTQMGQEVILRCVPISNHLYFYWYRQILGQKVEFLVSFYNNEISEKSEIFDDQFSVERPDGSNFTLKIRSTKLEDSAMYFCASSEWREGPQYFGPGTRLTVT.

The chain links TRBV6-5 to TRBJ1-1; a weak D match, TRBD1 (5 bases). Trimming removed 7 bases from V and 2 bases from J, with 14 bases in between. Germline CDR1 is MNHEY and CDR2 is SVGAGI. The CDR3 is 14 residues long. The chain's CDR3 is CASTPGGVNTEAFF. In DNA, the CDR3 is TGTGCCAGCACCCCCGGAGGGGTAAACACTGAAGCTTTCTTT.

This chain links TRBV28 with TRBJ1-1; 9 bases map to TRBD1. After removal of 4 bases from V and 5 bases from J, the junction contained 8 bases not matched to a gene. Germline lookup yields CDR1 MDHEN and CDR2 SYDVKM. CDR3 length equals 15 residues. CDR3 coding DNA: TGTGCCAGCAGTTCTCCCCGGACAGGGGTAACTGAAGCTTTCTTT. Its translation is CASSSPRTGVTEAFF.

The rearrangement links TRBV5-1 to TRBJ1-1; 7 bases are shared with TRBD1. Germline values: CDR1 SGHRS, CDR2 YFSETQ. This CDR3 has 14 amino acids. The junction had 7 bases not matched to a gene; V was cut back by 3 bases and J by 5 bases. Written as DNA, the CDR3 is TGCGCCAGCAGCTCCCAAGGGGGCAGGACTGAAGCTTTCTTT. This encodes CASSSQGGRTEAFF. The entire variable domain, with the rest obtained from reference TRBV5-1 and TRBJ1-1, is as follows: KAGVTQTPRYLIKTRGQQVTLSCSPISGHRSVSWYQQTPGQGLQFLFEYFSETQRNKGNFPGRFSGRQFSNSRSEMNVSTLELGDSALYLCASSSQGGRTEAFFGQGTRLTVV.

The genes are TRBV30 and TRBJ1-2, with D unclear. Germline V gives CDR1 GTSNPN, CDR2 SVGIG (reference sequence). CDR3 length: 14 amino acids. The V end was cut by 2 bases, the J end by 0 bases, with 10 bases between. CDR3 sequence: CAWSSRIANYGYTF. The DNA of the CDR3 is TGTGCCTGGAGTAGTAGAATAGCTAACTATGGCTACACCTTC.

V is TRBV27 and J is TRBJ1-1; D remains unclear. Germline CDR1 reads MNHEY; CDR2 reads SMNVEV (reference sequence). CDR3 length equals 14 residues. V shed 6 bases and J shed 1 base, with 12 bases lying between them. The CDR3 protein is CASRLGGPNTEAFF. The CDR3 DNA reads as TGTGCCAGCAGATTGGGAGGGCCGAACACTGAAGCTTTCTTT.

The genes are TRBV28 and TRBJ1-2; D may be TRBD1 (5 bases). V lost 10 bases, J lost 7 bases, and 22 bases lay in between. Germline-derived CDR1 and CDR2 are MDHEN and SYDVKM. The CDR3 has 14 amino acids. The CDR3 region is CATPNGGGGGGYTF. The CDR3 DNA reads as TGTGCCACCCCTAATGGGGGGGGAGGAGGTGGCTACACCTTC.

The chain joins TRBV6-5 to TRBJ2-4, with TRBD1 as a possible D gene (7 bases). Germline V lookup: CDR1 MNHEY, CDR2 SVGAGI. This CDR3 is built from 14 residues. V lost 7 bases, J lost 9 bases, and 19 bases lay in between. CDR3 protein: CASTSLQGRSIQYF. The CDR3 bases are TGTGCCAGCACCTCCCTACAGGGGAGGAGCATTCAGTACTTC.

The J gene is TRBJ2-7, the V gene TRBV6-6; TRBD1 is a possible D gene (6 bases). In germline, CDR1 is MNHNY, CDR2 SVGAGI (reference sequence). This CDR3 is 14 amino acids long. Trimming stripped 2 bases from V and 5 bases from J, with 13 bases between. DNA of the CDR3: TGTGCCAGCAGTTACGAATGGGGGCAGGACGAGCAGTACTTC. This encodes CASSYEWGQDEQYF.

The CDR3 DNA reads as TGCGCCAGCAGCTTGTGGAGTGGTGAACTGAACACTGAAGCTTTCTTT. As protein: CASSLWSGELNTEAFF. The rearrangement links TRBV5-1 to TRBJ1-1, with no clear D. Germline V lookup: CDR1 SGHRS, CDR2 YFSETQ. The CDR3 runs to 16 residues. Trimming left V 1 base short and J 0 bases short, with 13 bases between.

Here the CDR3 reads CASSQVRQNLYEQYF. CDR3 DNA sequence: TGCGCCAGCAGCCAAGTTCGGCAGAACTTATACGAGCAGTACTTC. The chain uses TRBV4-1 and TRBJ2-7; unclear D gene. Germline V gene lookup returns CDR1 MGHRA and CDR2 YSYEKL. The ends were cut back, 1 base at V and 4 bases at J, with 14 bases in the middle. This CDR3 has 15 residues.